This T cell receptor beta chain was sequenced in a study of blood T cell repertoires in COVID-19 (dated by TCRdb to the early 2020s). The study in broad terms: The collaborator samples originated in the United States, Italy and Spain and spanned the acute and convalescent phases of COVID-19. Where available, HLA class I and class II types were taken from metadata supplied by the sample provider and were not determined by assay-based typing. Samples came from the ongoing ImmuneRACE study (first 160 participants) plus 1,254 subjects from 6 global collaborators. The sample metadata nearly always contained a de-identified subject ID, COVID-19 status, age in years and sex. A freely available public database, intended as a resource for researchers studying the immune response to SARS-CoV-2, is where the repertoires were released. The prospective study material was composed of cDNA or gDNA derived from T cells, B-cell-depleted T cells, or PBMCs. Deeply sampled blood TCRbeta repertoires from subjects exposed to, actively infected with, or recovered from COVID-19 were included in the dataset. Study-wide findings and limitations: How much clinical and demographic metadata was included differed by source and by participant, and the metadata was provided uncurated.

The immunoSEQ Assay, a bias-controlled multiplex PCR, was used to amplify TCRbeta CDR3 regions from genomic DNA. Regarding the original processing steps: Within the assay, amplification of reference gene primers was used to estimate how many nucleated cells each sample contained. To quantify the absolute abundance of each unique TCRbeta CDR3 rearrangement, sequence reads were collapsed and filtered. For each sample, productive Simpson clonality was calculated as the square root of Simpson's diversity index over productive rearrangements. TCRdb retrieved this table from immuneACCESS and kept in-frame rearrangements only. Not all clones are present; in checked studies, unresolved V genes account for under half, and no reason is known for the remainder. V and J calls and clone size are copied from that table; D and trimming were computed from the DNA. Present in this sample are around 450,000 clones, about 90% of which were seen just once. The biggest ten clones account for roughly 0.66% of the sample.

Enrolling through a virtual design, the prospective study's participants ranged in age from roughly 18 to 89 years and lived across 20 to 25 United States geographic areas. In the prospective study, participants were assigned to cohorts based on the clinical history participants reported in a screening survey and a study questionnaire. ImmuneRACE Cohort 3 recovered participants were defined by two consecutive negative NP/OP PCR tests, healthcare professional clearance, or symptom resolution. In the prospective study, mobile phlebotomists collected whole blood, serum and a nasopharyngeal or oropharyngeal swab from each participant. Prospective study participants could optionally give additional blood draws and questionnaires over an approximately 2-month period. Blood samples from the prospective study were shipped frozen or at room temperature prior to DNA extraction. Remarks on this clone: Its antigen is unknown. No qualities accompany the bases; no much larger clone lies one base away.

Based on the germline V gene, the CDR1 and CDR2 sequences are SGHRS and YFSETQ. The CDR3 spans 16 residues, from the cysteine through the phenylalanine. Solely the CDR3 DNA is kept, with 48 bases framed from the first base. The germline ends are 16 bases apart after V is trimmed by 4 bases and J by 0 bases. The sequencing input was PBMCs or T cells enriched from blood (not recorded which). The chain employs TRBV5-1 and TRBJ1-1, with a weak D call of TRBD1 (6 bases match). This sequence originates from a man between 18 and 35 years old who had recovered from COVID-19. Read as DNA, the sequence is TGCGCCAGCAGCGTACAGGGTATCGGTCTGAACACTGAAGCTTTCTTT. Its protein reads: CASSVQGIGLNTEAFF.